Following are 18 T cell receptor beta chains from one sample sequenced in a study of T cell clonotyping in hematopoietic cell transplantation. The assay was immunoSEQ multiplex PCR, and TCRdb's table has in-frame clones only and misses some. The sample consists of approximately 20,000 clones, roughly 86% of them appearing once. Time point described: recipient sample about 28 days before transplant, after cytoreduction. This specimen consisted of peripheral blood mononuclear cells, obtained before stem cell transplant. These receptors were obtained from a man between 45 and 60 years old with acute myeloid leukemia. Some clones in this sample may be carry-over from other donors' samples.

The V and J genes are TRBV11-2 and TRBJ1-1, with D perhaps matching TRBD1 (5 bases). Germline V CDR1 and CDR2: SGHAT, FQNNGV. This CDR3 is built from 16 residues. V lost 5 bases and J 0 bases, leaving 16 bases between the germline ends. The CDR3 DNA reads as TGTGCCAGCAGCCCAGGGAGACAGATGATGAACACTGAAGCTTTCTTT. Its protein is CASSPGRQMMNTEAFF.

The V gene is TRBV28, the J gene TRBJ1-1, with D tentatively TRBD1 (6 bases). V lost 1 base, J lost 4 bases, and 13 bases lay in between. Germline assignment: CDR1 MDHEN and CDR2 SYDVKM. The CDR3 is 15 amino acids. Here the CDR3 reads CASSLLGAPGTEAFF. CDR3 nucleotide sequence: TGTGCCAGCAGTTTATTGGGGGCGCCTGGCACTGAAGCTTTCTTT.

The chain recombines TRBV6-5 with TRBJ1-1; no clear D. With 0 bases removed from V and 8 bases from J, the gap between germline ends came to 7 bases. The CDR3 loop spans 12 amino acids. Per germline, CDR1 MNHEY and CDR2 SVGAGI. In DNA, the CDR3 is TGTGCCAGCAGTTACTCGGGTTCGGAAGCTTTCTTT. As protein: CASSYSGSEAFF.

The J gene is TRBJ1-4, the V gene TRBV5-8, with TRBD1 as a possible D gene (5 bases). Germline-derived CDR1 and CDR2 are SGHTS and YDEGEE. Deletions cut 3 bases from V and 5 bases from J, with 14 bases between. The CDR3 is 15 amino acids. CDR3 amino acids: CASSYNRKRNEKLFF. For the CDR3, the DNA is TGTGCCAGCAGCTATAACAGGAAAAGGAATGAAAAACTGTTTTTT. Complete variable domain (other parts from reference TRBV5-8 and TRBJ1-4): EAGVTQSPTHLIKTRGQQATLRCSPISGHTSVYWYQQALGLGLQFLLWYDEGEERNRGNFPPRFSGRQFPNYSSELNVNALELEDSALYLCASSYNRKRNEKLFFGSGTQLSVL.

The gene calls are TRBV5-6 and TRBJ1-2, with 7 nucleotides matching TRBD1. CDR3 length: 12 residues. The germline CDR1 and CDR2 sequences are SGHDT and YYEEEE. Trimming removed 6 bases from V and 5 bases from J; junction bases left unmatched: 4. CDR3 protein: CASTRTGYGYTF. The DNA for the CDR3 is TGTGCCAGCACCAGGACAGGATATGGCTACACCTTC.

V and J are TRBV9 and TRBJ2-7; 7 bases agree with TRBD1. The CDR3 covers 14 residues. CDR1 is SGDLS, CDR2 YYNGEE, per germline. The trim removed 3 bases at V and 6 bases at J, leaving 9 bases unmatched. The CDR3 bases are TGTGCCAGCAGCGCTTCCCGACAGGGCGGCGAGCAGTACTTC. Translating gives CASSASRQGGEQYF.

The CDR3 loop reads CASSVVSNTEAFF. The CDR3 DNA sequence: TGTGCCAGCAGCGTAGTCTCGAACACTGAAGCTTTCTTT. This rearrangement joins TRBV9 to TRBJ1-1; the D is unclear. There are 13 residues in the CDR3. Germline V gene data show CDR1 as SGDLS and CDR2 as YYNGEE. The germline V and J ends were trimmed by 0 bases and 1 base, with 4 bases remaining between them.

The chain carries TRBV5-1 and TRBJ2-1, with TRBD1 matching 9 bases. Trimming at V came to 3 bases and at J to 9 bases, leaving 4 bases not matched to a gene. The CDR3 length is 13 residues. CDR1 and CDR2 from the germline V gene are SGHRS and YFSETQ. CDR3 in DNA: TGCGCCAGCAGCTGGGGACAGGGCAGTGAGCAGTTCTTC. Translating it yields CASSWGQGSEQFF.

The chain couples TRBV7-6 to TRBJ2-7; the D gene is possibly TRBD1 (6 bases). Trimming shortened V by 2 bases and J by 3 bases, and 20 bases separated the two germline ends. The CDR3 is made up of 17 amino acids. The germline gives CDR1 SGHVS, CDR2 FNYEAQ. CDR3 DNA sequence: TGTGCCAGCAGCTTAACATTTACAGGGACGCGAGACTACGAGCAGTACTTC. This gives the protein CASSLTFTGTRDYEQYF.

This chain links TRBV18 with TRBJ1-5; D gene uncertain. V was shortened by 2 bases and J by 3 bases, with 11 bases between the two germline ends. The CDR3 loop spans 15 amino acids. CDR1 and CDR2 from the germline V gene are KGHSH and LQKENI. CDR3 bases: TGTGCCAGCTCACCAGAGTCCTCTTCCAATCAGCCCCAGCATTTT. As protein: CASSPESSSNQPQHF.

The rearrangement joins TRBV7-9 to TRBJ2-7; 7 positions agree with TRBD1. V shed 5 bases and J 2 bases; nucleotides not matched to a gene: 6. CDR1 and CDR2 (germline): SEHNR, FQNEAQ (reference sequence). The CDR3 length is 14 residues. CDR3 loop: CASSGEDRAYEQYF. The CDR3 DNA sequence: TGTGCCAGCAGCGGGGAAGACAGGGCCTACGAGCAGTACTTC.

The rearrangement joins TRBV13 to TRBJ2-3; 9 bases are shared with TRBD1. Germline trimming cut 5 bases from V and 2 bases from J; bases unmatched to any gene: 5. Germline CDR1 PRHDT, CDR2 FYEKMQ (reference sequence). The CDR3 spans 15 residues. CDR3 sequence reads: CASSPRTGDTDTQYF. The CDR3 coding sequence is TGTGCCAGCAGCCCGCGGACAGGGGACACAGATACGCAGTATTTT. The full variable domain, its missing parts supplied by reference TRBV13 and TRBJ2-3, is AAGVIQSPRHLIKEKRETATLKCYPIPRHDTVYWYQQGPGQDPQFLISFYEKMQSDKGSIPDRFSAQQFSDYHSELNMSSLELGDSALYFCASSPRTGDTDTQYFGPGTRLTVL.

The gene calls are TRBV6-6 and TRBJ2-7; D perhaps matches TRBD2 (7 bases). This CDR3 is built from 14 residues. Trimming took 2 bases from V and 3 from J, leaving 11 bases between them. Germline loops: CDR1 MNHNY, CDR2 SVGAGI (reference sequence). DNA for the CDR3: TGTGCCAGCAGTTACGAGGGGGGGGTCTACGAGCAGTACTTC. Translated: CASSYEGGVYEQYF.

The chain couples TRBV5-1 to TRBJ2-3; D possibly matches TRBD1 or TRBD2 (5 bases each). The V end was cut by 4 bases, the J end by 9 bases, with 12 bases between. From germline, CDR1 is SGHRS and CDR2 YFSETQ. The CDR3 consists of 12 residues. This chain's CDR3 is CASSRGTSTQYF. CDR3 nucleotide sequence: TGCGCCAGCAGCCGTGGGACCTCCACGCAGTATTTT.

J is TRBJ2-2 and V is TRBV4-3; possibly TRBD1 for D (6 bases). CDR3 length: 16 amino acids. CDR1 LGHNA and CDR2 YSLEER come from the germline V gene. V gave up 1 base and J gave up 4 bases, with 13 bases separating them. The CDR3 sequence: CASSQARARGTGELFF. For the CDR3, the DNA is TGCGCCAGCAGCCAAGCTAGGGCCAGGGGCACCGGGGAGCTGTTTTTT.

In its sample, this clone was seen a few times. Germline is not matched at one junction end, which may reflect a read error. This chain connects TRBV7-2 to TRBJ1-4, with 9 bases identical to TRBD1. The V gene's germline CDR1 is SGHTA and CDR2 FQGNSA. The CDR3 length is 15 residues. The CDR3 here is CASSPRQGEGENLFF. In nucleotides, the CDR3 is TGTGCCAGCAGCCCCCGACAGGGGGAGGGGGAAAACCTGTTTTTT.

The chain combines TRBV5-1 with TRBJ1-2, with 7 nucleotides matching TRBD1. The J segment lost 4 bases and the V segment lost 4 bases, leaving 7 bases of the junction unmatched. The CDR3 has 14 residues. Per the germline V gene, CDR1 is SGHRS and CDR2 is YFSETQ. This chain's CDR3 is CASSTGQTIYGYTF. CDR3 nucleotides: TGCGCCAGCAGCACGGGACAGACTATCTATGGCTACACCTTC.

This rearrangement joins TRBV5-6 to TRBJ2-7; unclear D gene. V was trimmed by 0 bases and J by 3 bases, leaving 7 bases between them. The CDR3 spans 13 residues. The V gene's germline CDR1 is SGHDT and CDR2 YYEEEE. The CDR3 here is CASSLDLNYEQYF. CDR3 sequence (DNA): TGTGCCAGCAGCTTGGACCTAAACTACGAGCAGTACTTC. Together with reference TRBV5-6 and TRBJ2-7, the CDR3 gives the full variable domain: DAGVTQSPTHLIKTRGQQVTLRCSPKSGHDTVSWYQQALGQGPQFIFQYYEEEERQRGNFPDRFSGHQFPNYSSELNVNALLLGDSALYLCASSLDLNYEQYFGPGTRLTVT.